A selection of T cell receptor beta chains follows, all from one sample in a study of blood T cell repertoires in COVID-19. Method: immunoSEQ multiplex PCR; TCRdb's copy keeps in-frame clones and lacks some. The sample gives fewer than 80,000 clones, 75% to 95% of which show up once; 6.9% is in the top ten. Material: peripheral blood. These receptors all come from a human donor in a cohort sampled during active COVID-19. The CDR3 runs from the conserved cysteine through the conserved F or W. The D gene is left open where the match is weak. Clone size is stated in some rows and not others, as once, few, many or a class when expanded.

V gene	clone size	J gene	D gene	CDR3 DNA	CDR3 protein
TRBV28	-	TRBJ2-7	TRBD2	TGTGCCAGCAGTTTACTGACTAGCGGGGTACCCTACGAGCAGTACTTC	CASSLLTSGVPYEQYF
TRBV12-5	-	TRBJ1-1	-	TGTGCTAGTGGTTTGGTACTCCCTACAGGGAACACTGAAGCTTTCTTT	CASGLVLPTGNTEAFF
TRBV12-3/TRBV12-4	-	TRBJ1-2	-	TGTGCCAGCACTCTGCGGGTAAACTATGGCTACACCTTC	CASTLRVNYGYTF
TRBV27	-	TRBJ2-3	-	TGTGCCAGCAGTTCTAGTTTTCTAGGCGGAGGGGTTACGCAGTATTTT	CASSSSFLGGGVTQYF
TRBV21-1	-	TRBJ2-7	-	TGTGCCAGCAGCCCAGATTACGAGCAGTACTTC	CASSPDYEQYF
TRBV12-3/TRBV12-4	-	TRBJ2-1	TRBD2	TGTGCCAGCAGGCTAGCGGGGGGGCGTGAGCAGTTCTTC	CASRLAGGREQFF
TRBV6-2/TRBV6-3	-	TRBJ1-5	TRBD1	TGTGCCAGCAGTTACTCGGGGACAGGAGCAAATCAGCCCCAGCATTTT	CASSYSGTGANQPQHF
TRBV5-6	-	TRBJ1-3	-	TGTGCCAGCACGCAACAGGTCCACTCTGGAAACACCATATATTTT	CASTQQVHSGNTIYF
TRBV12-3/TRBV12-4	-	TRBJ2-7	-	TGTGCCAGCAGTTTGAGTCAGCGAGTGTACTTC	CASSLSQRVYF
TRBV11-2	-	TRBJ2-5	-	TGTGCCAGCAGCTTGAGAGCCTGGGAGACCCAGTACTTC	CASSLRAWETQYF
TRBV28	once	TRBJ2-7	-	TGTGCCAGCAATCCCGAGGAATTATACGAGCAGTACTTC	CASNPEELYEQYF
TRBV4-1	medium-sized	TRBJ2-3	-	TGCGCCAGCAGCCACCCCGGAGCAGGGTCAGATACGCAGTATTTT	CASSHPGAGSDTQYF
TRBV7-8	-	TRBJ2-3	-	TGTGCCAGCAGCCCCCCAGGGGTAACTTCCCCCTCTTTT	CASSPPGVTSPSF
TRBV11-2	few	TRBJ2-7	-	TGTGCCAGCAGCTTTTTAGCGTTCAACGAGCAGTACTTC	CASSFLAFNEQYF
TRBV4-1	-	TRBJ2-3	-	TGCGCCAGCAGCCGTGAAGAGATCCGGGATACGCAGTATTTT	CASSREEIRDTQYF
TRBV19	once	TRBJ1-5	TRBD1	TGTGCCAGTAGTATTAAGTCAGGGGGCCTCAATCAGCCCCAGCATTTT	CASSIKSGGLNQPQHF
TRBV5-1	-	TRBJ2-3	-	TGCGCCAGCAGCTTGGCCGAGTTTGGTCAGAGGACGCAGTATTTT	CASSLAEFGQRTQYF
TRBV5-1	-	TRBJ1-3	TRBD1	TGCGCCAGCAGCTTGTCCCGGGACAGAGGAAACACCATATATTTT	CASSLSRDRGNTIYF
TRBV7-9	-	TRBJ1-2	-	TGTGCCAGCAGCTCCTCGTGGCCCCCGACCTTC	CASSSSWPPTF
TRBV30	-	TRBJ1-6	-	TGTGCCTGGAGGGGGCGAGACAATTCACCCCTCCACTTT	CAWRGRDNSPLHF
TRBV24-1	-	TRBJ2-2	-	TGTGCCACCAGTCCACAGGGAACCGGGGAGCTGTTTTTT	CATSPQGTGELFF
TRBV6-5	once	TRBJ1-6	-	TGTGCCAGCAGTTACTACGCGCCACCTAATTCACCCCTCCACTTT	CASSYYAPPNSPLHF
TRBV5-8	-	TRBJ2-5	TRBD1	TGTGCCAGCAGCTTGCCACAGGGGGTGGTTAAGGTGGAGACCCAGTACTTC	CASSLPQGVVKVETQYF
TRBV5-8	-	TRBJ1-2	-	TGTGCCAGCAGCTTGGGCGGGATTTTCAGCTACACCTTC	CASSLGGIFSYTF
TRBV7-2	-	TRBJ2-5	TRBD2	TGTGCCAGCAGCTTAGCAGCGGGGGGGCGTCCCCAGTACTTC	CASSLAAGGRPQYF
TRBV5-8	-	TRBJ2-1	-	TGTGCCAGCAGCCAGGGTAGCTCCTACAATGAGCAGTTCTTC	CASSQGSSYNEQFF
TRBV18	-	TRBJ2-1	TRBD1	TGTGCCAGCTCACCGGTAAGGGGACAGGGGGCGTTGGAGCAGTTCTTC	CASSPVRGQGALEQFF
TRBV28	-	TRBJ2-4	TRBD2	TGTGCCAGCAGTTCGGGGACTAGCGTGGTCAAAAACATTCAGTACTTC	CASSSGTSVVKNIQYF
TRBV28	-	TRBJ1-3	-	TGTGCCAGCACCACGATGTGGGAGGGACGGCTGAGCTCTGGAAACACCATATATTTT	CASTTMWEGRLSSGNTIYF
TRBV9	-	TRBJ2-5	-	TGTGCCAGCAGCGATCGGACAGACCTGGGGGTAGAGACCCAGTACTTC	CASSDRTDLGVETQYF
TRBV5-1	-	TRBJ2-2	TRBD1	TGCGCCAGCAGCTGGACAGGCATGCAGATCACCGGGGAGCTGTTTTTT	CASSWTGMQITGELFF
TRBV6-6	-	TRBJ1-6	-	TGTGCCAGCAGTTACCCGGAGAATTCACCCCTCCACTTT	CASSYPENSPLHF
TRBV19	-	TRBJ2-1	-	TGTGCCAGTAGGGAGGCCAATGACAATGAGCAGTTCTTC	CASREANDNEQFF
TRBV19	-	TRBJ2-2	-	TGTGCCAGTAGTATCGGCGAGGGAACCGGGGAGCTGTTTTTT	CASSIGEGTGELFF
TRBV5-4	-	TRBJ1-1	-	TGTGCCAGCAGCTTGGCCGGGAGTATCACTGAAGCTTTCTTT	CASSLAGSITEAFF
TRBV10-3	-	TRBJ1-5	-	TGTGCCATCTGGCAGGGCGAGAATCAGCCCCAGCATTTT	CAIWQGENQPQHF
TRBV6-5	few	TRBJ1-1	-	TGTGCCAGCGCACGAGCGGACACTGAAGCTTTCTTT	CASARADTEAFF
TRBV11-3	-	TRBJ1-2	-	TGTGCCTCTTGGCCGGGAGGGGGAATTTCTCTTGGCTACACCTTC	CASWPGGGISLGYTF
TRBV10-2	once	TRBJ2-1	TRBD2	TGCGCCAGCAGTGAAAGCGGGGTTGAGCAGTTCTTC	CASSESGVEQFF
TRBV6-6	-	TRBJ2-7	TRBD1	TGTGCCAGCAGTCAGGGACAGGGCCCCTACGAGCAGTACTTC	CASSQGQGPYEQYF
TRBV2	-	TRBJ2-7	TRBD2	TGTGCCAGCTCAGCGGGGGGGGCCTACGAGCAGTACTTC	CASSAGGAYEQYF
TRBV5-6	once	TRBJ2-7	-	TGTGCCAGCAGCTTGCCGGGCCCAGGGTCCTACGAGCAGTACTTC	CASSLPGPGSYEQYF
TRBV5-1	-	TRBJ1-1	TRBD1	TGCGCCAGCAGCCCGTTACAGGGGGCTGCCACTGAAGCTTTCTTT	CASSPLQGAATEAFF
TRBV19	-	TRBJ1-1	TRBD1	TGTGCCAGTAGTATAGAGGACAGGTCGAACACTGAAGCTTTCTTT	CASSIEDRSNTEAFF
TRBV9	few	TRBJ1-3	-	TGTGCCAGCCTTAAAACAGGTGCTGGAAACACCATATATTTT	CASLKTGAGNTIYF
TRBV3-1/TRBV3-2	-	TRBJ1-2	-	TGTGCCAGCAGCCAAGAGGGACACCCCGTCTATGGCTACACCTTC	CASSQEGHPVYGYTF
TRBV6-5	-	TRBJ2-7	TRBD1	TGTGCCAGCAGTCATACAGGGGGCCGGTACGAGCAGTACTTC	CASSHTGGRYEQYF
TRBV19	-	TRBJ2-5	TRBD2	TGTGCCAGTAGTATGGGTCTAGCGGGGGGCCCGACCGGGGCCCAGTACTTC	CASSMGLAGGPTGAQYF
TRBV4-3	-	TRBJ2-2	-	TGCGCCAGCAGCCTGGACTACGCCGGGGAGCTGTTTTTT	CASSLDYAGELFF
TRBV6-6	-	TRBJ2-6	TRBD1	TGTGCCAGCAATCGAAAACCCACAGGGGGTGGCTCTGGGGCCAACGTCCTGACTTTC	CASNRKPTGGGSGANVLTF
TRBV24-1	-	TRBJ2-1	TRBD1	TGTGCCACTGCGGGACAGGGGGCGACTAATGAGCAGTTCTTC	CATAGQGATNEQFF
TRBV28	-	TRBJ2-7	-	TGTGCCAGCAGTTTAGCAGGTAACTCCTACGAGCAGTACTTC	CASSLAGNSYEQYF
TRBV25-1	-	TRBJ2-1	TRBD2	TGTGCCAGCAGTGAAGCAGCGGGGGGTTGGTACAATGAGCAGTTCTTC	CASSEAAGGWYNEQFF
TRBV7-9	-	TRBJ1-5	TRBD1	TGTGCCAGCGGCGAGGGGGCGAGGACTAGCAATCAGCCCCAGCATTTT	CASGEGARTSNQPQHF